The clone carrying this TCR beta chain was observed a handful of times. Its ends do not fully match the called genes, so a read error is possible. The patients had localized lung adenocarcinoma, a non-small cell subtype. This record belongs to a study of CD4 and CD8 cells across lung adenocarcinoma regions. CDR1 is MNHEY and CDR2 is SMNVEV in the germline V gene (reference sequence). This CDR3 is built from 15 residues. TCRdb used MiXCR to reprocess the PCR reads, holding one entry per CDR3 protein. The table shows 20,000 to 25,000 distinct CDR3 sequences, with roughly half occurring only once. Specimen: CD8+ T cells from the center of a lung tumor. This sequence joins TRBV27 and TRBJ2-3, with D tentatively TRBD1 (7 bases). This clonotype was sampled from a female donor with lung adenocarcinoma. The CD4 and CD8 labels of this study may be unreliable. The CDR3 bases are TGTGGCAGGGGTCAGGGGGGCAGGGATGCAGAGACGCAGTACTTT. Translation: CGRGQGGRDAETQYF.